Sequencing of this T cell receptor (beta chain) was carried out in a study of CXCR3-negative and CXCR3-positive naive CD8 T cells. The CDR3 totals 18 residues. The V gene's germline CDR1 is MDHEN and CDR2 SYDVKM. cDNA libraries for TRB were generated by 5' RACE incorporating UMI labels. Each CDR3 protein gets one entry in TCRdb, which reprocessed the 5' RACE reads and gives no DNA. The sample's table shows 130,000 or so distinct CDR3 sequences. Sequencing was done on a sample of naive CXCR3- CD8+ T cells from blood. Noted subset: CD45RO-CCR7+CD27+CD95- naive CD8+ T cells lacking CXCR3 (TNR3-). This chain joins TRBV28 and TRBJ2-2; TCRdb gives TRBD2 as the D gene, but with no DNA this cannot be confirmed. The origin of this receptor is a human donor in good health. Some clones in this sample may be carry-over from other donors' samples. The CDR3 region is CASSPTGPGLAGSGELFF.